This entry features one T cell receptor beta chain sequence. The antigen is not known. The sample comes from a study of molecular identifiers for immune sequencing clone quantification. Findings and caveats of the study: Highly expanded clone sizes could be underestimated by identical TCR molecules that share a barcode.

Germline assignment: CDR1 SGHDN and CDR2 FVKESK. V dropped 1 base and J dropped 3; count of bases not matched to a gene: 5. CDR3 size: 15 residues. TCRdb passed the PCR reads through MiXCR, listing each CDR3 protein once. Here the sample spans 400,000 to 600,000 distinct CDR3 sequences, roughly 24% being singletons. This chain links TRBV14 with TRBJ1-2, with 7 bases matching TRBD1. The receptor's source is a human donor in good health. Some libraries in this study had Jurkat cell RNA spiked in. The specimen was naive CD8+ T cells from blood, with Jurkat cell RNA spiked in. Subset: FACS-sorted CD8+CD4-CCR7+CD45RA+ naive T cells. The CDR3: CASSQGQGQHYGYTF. CDR3 sequence (DNA): TGTGCCAGCAGCCAAGGGCAGGGACAGCACTATGGCTACACCTTC.